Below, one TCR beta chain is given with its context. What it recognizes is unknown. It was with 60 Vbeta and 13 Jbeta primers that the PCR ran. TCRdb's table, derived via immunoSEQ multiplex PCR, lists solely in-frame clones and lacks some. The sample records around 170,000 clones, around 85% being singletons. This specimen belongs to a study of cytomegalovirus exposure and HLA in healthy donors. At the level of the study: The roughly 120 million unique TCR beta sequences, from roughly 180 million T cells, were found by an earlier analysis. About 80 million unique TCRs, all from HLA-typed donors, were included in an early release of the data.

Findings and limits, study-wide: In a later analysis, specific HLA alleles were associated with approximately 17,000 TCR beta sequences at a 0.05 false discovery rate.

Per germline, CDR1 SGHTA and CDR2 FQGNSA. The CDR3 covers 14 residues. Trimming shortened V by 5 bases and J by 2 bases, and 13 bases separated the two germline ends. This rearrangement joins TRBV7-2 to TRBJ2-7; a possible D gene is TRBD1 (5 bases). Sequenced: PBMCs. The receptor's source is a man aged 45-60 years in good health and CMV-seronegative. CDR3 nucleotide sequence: TGTGCCAGCAGCCCCACGAGACAGACCTACGAGCAGTACTTC. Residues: CASSPTRQTYEQYF.